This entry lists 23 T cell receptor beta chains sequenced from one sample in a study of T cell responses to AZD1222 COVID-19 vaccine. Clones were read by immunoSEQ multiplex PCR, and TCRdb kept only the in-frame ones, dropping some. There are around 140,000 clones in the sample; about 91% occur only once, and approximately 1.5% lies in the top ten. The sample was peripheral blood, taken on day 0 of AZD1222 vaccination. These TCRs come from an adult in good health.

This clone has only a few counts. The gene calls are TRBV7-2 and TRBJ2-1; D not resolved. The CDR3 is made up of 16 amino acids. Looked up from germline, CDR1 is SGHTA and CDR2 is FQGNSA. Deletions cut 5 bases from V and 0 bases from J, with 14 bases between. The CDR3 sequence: CASSPFRPGSYNEQFF. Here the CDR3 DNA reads TGTGCCAGCAGCCCTTTCAGACCGGGCTCCTACAATGAGCAGTTCTTC.

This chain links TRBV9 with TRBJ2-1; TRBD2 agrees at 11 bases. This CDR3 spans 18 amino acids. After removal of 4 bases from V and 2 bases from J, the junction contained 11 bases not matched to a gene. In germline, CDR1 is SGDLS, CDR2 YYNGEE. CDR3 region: CASSPLGLAGGAYNEQFF. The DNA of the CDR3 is TGTGCCAGCAGCCCCCTGGGGTTAGCGGGAGGGGCCTACAATGAGCAGTTCTTC.

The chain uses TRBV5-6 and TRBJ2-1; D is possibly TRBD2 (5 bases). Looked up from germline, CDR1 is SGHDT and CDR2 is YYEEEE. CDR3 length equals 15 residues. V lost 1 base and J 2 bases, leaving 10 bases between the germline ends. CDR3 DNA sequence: TGTGCCAGCAGCTTGAAGCCGGGGACCTACAATGAGCAGTTCTTC. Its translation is CASSLKPGTYNEQFF.

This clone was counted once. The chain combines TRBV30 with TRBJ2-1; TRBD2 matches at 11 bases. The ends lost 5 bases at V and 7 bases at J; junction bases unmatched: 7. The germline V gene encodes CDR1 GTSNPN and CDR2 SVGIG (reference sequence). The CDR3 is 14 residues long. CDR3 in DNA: TGTGCCTGGCAGACTAGCGGGGAAAGGAATGAGCAGTTCTTC. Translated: CAWQTSGERNEQFF.

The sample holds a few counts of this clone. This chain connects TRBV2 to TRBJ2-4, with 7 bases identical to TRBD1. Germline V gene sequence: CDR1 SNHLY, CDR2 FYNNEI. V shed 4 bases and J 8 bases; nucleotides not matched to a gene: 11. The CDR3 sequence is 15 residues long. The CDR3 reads CASSAGATGTDIQYF. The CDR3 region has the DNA TGTGCCAGCAGTGCCGGGGCGACAGGGACGGACATTCAGTACTTC.

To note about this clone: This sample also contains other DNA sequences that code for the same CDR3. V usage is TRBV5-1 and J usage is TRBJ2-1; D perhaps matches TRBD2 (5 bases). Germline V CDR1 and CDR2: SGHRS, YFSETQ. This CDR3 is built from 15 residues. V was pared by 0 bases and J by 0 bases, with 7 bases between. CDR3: CASSLAGSSYNEQFF. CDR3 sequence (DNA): TGCGCCAGCAGCTTGGCGGGGAGCTCCTACAATGAGCAGTTCTTC.

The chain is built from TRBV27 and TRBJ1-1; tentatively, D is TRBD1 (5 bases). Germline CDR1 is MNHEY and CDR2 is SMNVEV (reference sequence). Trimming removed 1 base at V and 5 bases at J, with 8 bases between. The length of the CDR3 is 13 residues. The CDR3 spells CASSLLGGTEAFF. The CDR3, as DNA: TGTGCCAGCAGTTTATTGGGGGGAACTGAAGCTTTCTTT.

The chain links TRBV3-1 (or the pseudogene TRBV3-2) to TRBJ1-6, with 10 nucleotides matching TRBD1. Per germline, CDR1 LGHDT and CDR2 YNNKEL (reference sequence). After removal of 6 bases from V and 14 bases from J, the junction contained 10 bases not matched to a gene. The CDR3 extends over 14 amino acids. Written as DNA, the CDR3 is TGTGCCAGCAGTGGGGACAGGGGCCCTCTAACCCTCCACTTT. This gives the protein CASSGDRGPLTLHF.

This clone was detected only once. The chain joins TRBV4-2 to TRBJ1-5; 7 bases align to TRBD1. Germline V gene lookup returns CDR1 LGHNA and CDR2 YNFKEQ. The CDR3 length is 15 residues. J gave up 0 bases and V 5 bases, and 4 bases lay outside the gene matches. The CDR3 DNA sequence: TGTGCCAGCAGCAAGGACAGGAATAGCAATCAGCCCCAGCATTTT. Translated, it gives CASSKDRNSNQPQHF.

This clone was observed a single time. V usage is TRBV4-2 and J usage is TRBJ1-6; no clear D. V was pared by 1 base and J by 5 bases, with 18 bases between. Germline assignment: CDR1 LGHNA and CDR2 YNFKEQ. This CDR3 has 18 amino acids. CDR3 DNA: TGTGCCAGCAGCCAAGGACGTCCGCCCCCGTCCGATAATTCACCCCTCCACTTT. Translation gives CASSQGRPPPSDNSPLHF.

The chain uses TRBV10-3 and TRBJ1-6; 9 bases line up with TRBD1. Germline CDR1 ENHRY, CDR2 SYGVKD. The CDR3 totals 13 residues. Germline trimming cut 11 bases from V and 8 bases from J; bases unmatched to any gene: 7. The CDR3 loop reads CAAGQGNDSPLHF. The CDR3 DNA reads TGTGCCGCCGGACAGGGGAATGATTCACCCCTCCACTTT.

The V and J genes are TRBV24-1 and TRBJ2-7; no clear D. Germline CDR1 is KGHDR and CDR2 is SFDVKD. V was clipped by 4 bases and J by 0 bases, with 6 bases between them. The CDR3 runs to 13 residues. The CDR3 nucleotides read TGTGCCACCAGTGAGGGCAGCTCCTACGAGCAGTACTTC. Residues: CATSEGSSYEQYF.

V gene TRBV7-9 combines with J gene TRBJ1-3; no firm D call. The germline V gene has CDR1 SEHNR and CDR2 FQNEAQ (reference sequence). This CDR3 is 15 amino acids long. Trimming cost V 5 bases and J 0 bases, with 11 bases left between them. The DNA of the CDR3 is TGTGCCAGCAGCAGAACGTCGAGCTCTGGAAACACCATATATTTT. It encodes CASSRTSSSGNTIYF.

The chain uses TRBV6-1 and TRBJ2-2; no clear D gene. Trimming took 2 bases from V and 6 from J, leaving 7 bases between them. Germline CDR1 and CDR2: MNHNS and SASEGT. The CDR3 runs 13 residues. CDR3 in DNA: TGTGCCAGCAGTGAACTCTCCCCCGGGGAGCTGTTTTTT. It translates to CASSELSPGELFF.

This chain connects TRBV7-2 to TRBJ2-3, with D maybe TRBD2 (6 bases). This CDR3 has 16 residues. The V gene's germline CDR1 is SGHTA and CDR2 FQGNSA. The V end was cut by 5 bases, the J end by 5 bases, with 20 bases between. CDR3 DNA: TGTGCCAGCAGCCCCCAACGTAGCGGAGGGGAAGATACGCAGTATTTT. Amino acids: CASSPQRSGGEDTQYF.

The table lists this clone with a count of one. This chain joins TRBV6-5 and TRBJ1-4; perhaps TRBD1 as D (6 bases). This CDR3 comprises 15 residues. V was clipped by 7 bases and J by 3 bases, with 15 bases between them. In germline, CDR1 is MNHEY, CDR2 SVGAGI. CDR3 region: CASNPSGQSNEKLFF. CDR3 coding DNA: TGTGCCAGCAATCCGTCAGGACAGTCTAATGAAAAACTGTTTTTT.

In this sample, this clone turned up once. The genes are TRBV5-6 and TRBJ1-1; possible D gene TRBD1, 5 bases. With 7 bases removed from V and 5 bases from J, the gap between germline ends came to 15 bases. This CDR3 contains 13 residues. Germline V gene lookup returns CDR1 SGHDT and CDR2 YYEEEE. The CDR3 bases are TGTGCCAGCCACTTTTGGAGGGGTACTGAAGCTTTCTTT. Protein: CASHFWRGTEAFF.

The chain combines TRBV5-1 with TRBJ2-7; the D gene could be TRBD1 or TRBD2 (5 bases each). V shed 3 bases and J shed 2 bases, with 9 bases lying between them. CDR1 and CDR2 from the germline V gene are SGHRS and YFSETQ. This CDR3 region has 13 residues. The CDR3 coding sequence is TGCGCCAGCAGCTCCAGGGAGACCTACGAGCAGTACTTC. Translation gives CASSSRETYEQYF.

The CDR3 coding sequence is TGTGCCAGCAGCTTAGGAGAGGATACGCAGTATTTT. It yields the protein CASSLGEDTQYF. The chain is built from TRBV7-9 and TRBJ2-3; D not resolved. Trimming pared 1 base from V and 6 bases from J, leaving 5 bases between. Germline CDR1 reads SEHNR; CDR2 reads FQNEAQ (reference sequence). This CDR3 has 12 residues.

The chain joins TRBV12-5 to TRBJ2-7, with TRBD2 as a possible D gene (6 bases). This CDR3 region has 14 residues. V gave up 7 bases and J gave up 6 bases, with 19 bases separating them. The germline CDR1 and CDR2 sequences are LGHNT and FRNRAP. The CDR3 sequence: CASATYSPEGEQYF. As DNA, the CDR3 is TGTGCTAGTGCCACCTACAGCCCGGAGGGCGAGCAGTACTTC.

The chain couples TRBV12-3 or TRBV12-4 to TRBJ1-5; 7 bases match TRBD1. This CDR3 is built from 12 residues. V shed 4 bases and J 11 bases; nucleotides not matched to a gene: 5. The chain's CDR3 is CASSWGQKAQHF. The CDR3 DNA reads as TGTGCCAGCAGTTGGGGACAGAAGGCCCAGCATTTT.

Written as DNA, the CDR3 is TGTGCCAGCAGTTACTCAAGAGGGGACCCCTACGAGCAGTACTTC. Residues: CASSYSRGDPYEQYF. The chain uses TRBV6-5 and TRBJ2-7, with D possibly called TRBD1 or TRBD2 (5 bases each). Germline CDR1 reads MNHEY; CDR2 reads SVGAGI. This CDR3 contains 15 residues. V lost 0 bases, J lost 2 bases, and 11 bases lay in between.

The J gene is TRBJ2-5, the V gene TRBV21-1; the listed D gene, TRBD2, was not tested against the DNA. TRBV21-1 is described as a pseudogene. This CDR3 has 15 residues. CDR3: CASSIRRGARETQYF. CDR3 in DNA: TGTGCCAGCAGCATCCGACGGGGGGCCCGCGAGACCCAGTACTTC.